Shown below are 4 T cell receptor beta chains from a single sample sequenced in a study of T cell responses to AZD1222 COVID-19 vaccine. TCRdb's table, derived via immunoSEQ multiplex PCR, lists solely in-frame clones and lacks some. This sample yields about 120,000 clones, of which around nine tenths are seen a single time; more than 3% belongs to the top ten. Material: peripheral blood, obtained on day 0 of AZD1222 vaccination. Receptor source: an adult in good health.

V is TRBV9 and J is TRBJ2-1; tentative D call: TRBD2 (5 bases). Germline V gene sequence: CDR1 SGDLS, CDR2 YYNGEE. The CDR3 contains 15 residues. With 0 bases removed from V and 2 bases from J, the gap between germline ends came to 9 bases. The CDR3 spells CASSVGGGAYNEQFF. Here the CDR3 DNA reads TGTGCCAGCAGCGTAGGAGGAGGCGCCTACAATGAGCAGTTCTTC.

The chain employs TRBV6-1 and TRBJ1-2; D is unresolved. Deletions cut 0 bases from V and 5 bases from J, with 10 bases between. This CDR3 region has 14 residues. In germline, CDR1 is MNHNS, CDR2 SASEGT. The CDR3 here is CASSEARPSYGYTF. The CDR3 DNA is TGTGCCAGCAGTGAAGCTCGTCCGAGTTATGGCTACACCTTC.

This sequence joins TRBV3-1 (or the pseudogene TRBV3-2) and TRBJ2-7; perhaps TRBD2 as D (5 bases). The CDR3 runs 15 residues. The V end lost 0 bases, the J end lost 2 bases, and 11 bases lay between the germline ends. Germline V gene data show CDR1 as LGHDT and CDR2 as YNNKEL (reference sequence). CDR3 sequence reads: CASSQEPGITYEQYF. Here the CDR3 DNA reads TGTGCCAGCAGCCAAGAGCCGGGGATTACCTACGAGCAGTACTTC.

CDR3 coding DNA: TGTGCCAGCGGCAGGAACACTGAAGCTTTCTTT. Its translation is CASGRNTEAFF. The chain joins TRBV2 to TRBJ1-1; D gene unclear. Germline assignment: CDR1 SNHLY and CDR2 FYNNEI. Trimming removed 8 bases from V and 1 base from J, with 5 bases in between. The length of the CDR3 is 11 residues.